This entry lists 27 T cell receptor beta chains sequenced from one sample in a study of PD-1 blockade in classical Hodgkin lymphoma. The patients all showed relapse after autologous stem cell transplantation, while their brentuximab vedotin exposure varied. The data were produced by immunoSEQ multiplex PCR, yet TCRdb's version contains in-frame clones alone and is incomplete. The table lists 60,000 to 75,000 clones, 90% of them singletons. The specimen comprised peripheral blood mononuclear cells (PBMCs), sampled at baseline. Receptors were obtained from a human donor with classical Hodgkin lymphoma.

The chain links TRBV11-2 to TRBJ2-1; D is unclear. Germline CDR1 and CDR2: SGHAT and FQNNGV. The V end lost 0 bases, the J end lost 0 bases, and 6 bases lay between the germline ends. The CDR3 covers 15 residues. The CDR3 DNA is TGTGCCAGCAGCTTAGACATATACTCCTACAATGAGCAGTTCTTC. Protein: CASSLDIYSYNEQFF.

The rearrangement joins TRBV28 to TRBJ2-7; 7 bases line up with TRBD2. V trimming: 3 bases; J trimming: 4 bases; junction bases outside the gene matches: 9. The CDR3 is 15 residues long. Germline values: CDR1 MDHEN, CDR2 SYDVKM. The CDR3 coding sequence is TGTGCCAGCAGTTTCCGGGCGGGAGCCGGTTACGAGCAGTACTTC. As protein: CASSFRAGAGYEQYF.

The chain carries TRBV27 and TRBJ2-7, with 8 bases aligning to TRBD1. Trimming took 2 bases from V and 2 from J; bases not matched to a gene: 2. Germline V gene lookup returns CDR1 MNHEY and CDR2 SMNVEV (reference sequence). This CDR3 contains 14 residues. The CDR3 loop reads CASSLGQGAYEQYF. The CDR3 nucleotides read TGTGCCAGCAGTTTAGGACAGGGTGCCTACGAGCAGTACTTC.

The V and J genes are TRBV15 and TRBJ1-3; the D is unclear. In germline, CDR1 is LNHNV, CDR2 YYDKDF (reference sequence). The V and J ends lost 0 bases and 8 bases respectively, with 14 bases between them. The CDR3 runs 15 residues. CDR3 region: CATSRDTLHPDTIYF. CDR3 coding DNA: TGTGCCACCAGCAGAGACACGTTACATCCGGACACCATATATTTT. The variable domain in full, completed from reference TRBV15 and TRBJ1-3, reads DAMVIQNPRYQVTQFGKPVTLSCSQTLNHNVMYWYQQKSSQAPKLLFHYYDKDFNNEADTPDNFQSRRPNTSFCFLDIRSPGLGDTAMYLCATSRDTLHPDTIYFGEGSWLTVV.

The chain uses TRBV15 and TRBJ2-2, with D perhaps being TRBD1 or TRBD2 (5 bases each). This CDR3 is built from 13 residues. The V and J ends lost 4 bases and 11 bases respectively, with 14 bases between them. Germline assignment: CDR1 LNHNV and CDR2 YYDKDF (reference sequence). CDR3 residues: CATSIKRDVELFF. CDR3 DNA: TGTGCCACCAGCATTAAACGGGACGTCGAGCTGTTTTTT.

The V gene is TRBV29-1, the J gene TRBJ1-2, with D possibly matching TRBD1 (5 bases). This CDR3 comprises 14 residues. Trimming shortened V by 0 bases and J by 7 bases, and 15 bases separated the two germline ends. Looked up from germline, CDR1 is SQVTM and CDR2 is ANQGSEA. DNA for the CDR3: TGCAGCGTTGAAGATCTTCCCAGGGCCGGTGGCTACACCTTC. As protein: CSVEDLPRAGGYTF.

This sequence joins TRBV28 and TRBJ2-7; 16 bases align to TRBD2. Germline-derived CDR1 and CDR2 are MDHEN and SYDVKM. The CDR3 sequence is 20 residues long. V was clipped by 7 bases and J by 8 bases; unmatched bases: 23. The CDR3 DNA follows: TGTGCCAGCACCCCGGCAGATATTATACCACCGGGACTAGCGGGGGGGAAGCAGTACTTC. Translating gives CASTPADIIPPGLAGGKQYF.

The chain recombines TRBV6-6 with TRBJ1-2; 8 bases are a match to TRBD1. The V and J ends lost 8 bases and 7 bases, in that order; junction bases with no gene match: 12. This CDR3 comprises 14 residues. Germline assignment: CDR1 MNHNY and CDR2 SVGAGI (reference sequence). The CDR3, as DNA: TGTGCCAGCGCGCAGGGGGCAGGTCTCGGTGGCTACACCTTC. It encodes CASAQGAGLGGYTF.

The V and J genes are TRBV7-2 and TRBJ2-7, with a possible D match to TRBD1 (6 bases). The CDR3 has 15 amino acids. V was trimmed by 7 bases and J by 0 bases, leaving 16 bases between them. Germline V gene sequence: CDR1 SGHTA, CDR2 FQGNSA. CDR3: CASNNSTGSSYEQYF. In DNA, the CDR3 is TGTGCCAGCAACAACTCGACAGGCAGCTCCTACGAGCAGTACTTC.

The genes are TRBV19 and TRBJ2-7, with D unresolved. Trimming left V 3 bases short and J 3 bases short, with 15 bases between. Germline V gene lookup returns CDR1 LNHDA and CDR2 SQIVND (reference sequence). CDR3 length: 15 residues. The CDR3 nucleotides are TGTGCCAGTAGTATTTCGAGTACCCGGTTCTACGAGCAGTACTTC. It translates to CASSISSTRFYEQYF.

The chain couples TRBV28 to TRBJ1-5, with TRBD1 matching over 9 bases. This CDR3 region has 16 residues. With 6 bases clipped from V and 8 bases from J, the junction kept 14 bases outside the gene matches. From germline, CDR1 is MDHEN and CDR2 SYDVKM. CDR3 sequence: CASSYSGTGFGEPQHF. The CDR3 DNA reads TGTGCCAGCAGCTACTCCGGGACAGGGTTCGGGGAGCCCCAGCATTTT.

In DNA form, the CDR3 reads TGTGCCACCTCTAGGACAGGGACCCAAAATCAGCCCCAGCATTTT. Protein: CATSRTGTQNQPQHF. This chain connects TRBV10-3 to TRBJ1-5, with 8 bases fitting TRBD1. CDR3 length: 15 residues. Germline-derived CDR1 and CDR2 are ENHRY and SYGVKD. V lost 10 bases, J lost 4 bases, and 12 bases stayed unmatched.

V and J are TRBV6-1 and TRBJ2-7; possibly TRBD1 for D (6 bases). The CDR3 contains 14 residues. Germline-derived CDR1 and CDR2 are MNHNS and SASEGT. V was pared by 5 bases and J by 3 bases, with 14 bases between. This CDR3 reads CASSNRDTYYEQYF. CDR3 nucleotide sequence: TGTGCCAGCAGTAATAGGGACACCTACTACGAGCAGTACTTC.

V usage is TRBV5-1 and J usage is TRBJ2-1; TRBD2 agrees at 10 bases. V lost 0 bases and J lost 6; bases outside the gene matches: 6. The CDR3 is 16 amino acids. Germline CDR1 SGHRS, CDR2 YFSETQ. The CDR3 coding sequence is TGCGCCAGCAGCTTGGCCGCTAGCGGGGGAACCAATGAGCAGTTCTTC. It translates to CASSLAASGGTNEQFF.

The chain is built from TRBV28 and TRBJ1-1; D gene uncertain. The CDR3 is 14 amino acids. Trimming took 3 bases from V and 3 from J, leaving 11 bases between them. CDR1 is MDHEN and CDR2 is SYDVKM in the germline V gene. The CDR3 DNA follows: TGTGCCAGCAGTTTTCTCGATGTAGACACTGAAGCTTTCTTT. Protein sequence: CASSFLDVDTEAFF.

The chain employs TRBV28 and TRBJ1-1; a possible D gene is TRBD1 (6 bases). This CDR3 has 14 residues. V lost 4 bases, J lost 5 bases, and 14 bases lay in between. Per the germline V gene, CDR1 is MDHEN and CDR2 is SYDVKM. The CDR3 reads CASSSGARRTEAFF. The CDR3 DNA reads TGTGCCAGCAGTTCGGGGGCTAGAAGAACTGAAGCTTTCTTT.

CDR3 bases: TGTGCCATCAGTGATAGAGAAGGGGGCACAGATACGCAGTATTTT. Its protein is CAISDREGGTDTQYF. J is TRBJ2-3 and V is TRBV10-3; D might be TRBD1 (5 bases). From germline, CDR1 is ENHRY and CDR2 SYGVKD. V was cut by 3 bases and J by 1 base, with 11 bases left in between. CDR3 length: 15 residues.

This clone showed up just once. CDR3 nucleotides: TGCGCCAGCAGCTCCCTCGGTGCTGGGGAGCTGTTTTTT. It translates to CASSSLGAGELFF. The chain has TRBV5-1 and TRBJ2-2; D is uncertain. Trimming left V 3 bases short and J 8 bases short, with 11 bases between. The CDR3 consists of 13 residues. Germline V gene lookup returns CDR1 SGHRS and CDR2 YFSETQ.

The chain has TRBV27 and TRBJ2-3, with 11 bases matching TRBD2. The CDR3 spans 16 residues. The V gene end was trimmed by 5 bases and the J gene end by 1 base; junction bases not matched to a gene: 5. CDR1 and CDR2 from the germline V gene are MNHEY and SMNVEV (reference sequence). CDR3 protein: CASSILAGAGTDTQYF. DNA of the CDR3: TGTGCCAGCAGTATACTAGCGGGAGCGGGCACAGATACGCAGTATTTT.

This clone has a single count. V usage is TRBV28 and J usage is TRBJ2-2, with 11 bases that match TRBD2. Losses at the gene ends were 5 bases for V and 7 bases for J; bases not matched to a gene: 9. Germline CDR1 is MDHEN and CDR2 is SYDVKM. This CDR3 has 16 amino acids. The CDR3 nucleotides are TGTGCCAGCAGTATTAGCGGGAGGGCCAGAGACGGGGAGCTGTTTTTT. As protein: CASSISGRARDGELFF.

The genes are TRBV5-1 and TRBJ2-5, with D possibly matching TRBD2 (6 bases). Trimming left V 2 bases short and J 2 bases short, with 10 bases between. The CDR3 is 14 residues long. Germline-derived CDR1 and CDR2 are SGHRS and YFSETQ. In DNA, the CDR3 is TGCGCCAGCAGCTTCTACGGGGGACAAGAGACCCAGTACTTC. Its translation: CASSFYGGQETQYF. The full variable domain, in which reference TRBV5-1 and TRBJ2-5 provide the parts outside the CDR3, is KAGVTQTPRYLIKTRGQQVTLSCSPISGHRSVSWYQQTPGQGLQFLFEYFSETQRNKGNFPGRFSGRQFSNSRSEMNVSTLELGDSALYLCASSFYGGQETQYFGPGTRLLVL.

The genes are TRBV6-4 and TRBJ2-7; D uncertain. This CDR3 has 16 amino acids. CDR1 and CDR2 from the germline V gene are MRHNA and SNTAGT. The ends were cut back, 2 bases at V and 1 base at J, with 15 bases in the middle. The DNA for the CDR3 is TGTGCCAGCAGTGACCCTAAACTTCCCAGGTCCTACGAGCAGTACTTC. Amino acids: CASSDPKLPRSYEQYF.

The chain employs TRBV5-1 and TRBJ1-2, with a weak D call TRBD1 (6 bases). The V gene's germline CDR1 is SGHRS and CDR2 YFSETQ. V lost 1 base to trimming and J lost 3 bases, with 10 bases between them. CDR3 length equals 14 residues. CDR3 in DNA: TGCGCCAGCAGCTTGACAGGGTCGGACTATGGCTACACCTTC. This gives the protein CASSLTGSDYGYTF.

The CDR3 loop is CASSLGGATYNEQFF. The CDR3 nucleotides read TGTGCCAGCAGTTTAGGGGGGGCCACCTACAATGAGCAGTTCTTC. The chain uses TRBV28 and TRBJ2-1, with D perhaps TRBD2 (7 bases). In germline, CDR1 is MDHEN, CDR2 SYDVKM. The CDR3 is 15 residues long. Between the trimmed V and J ends, which lost 2 bases and 2 bases, there was a span of 10 bases.

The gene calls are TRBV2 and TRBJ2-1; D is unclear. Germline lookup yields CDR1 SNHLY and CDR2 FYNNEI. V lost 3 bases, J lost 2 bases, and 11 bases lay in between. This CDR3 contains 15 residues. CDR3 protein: CASSELVRAYNEQFF. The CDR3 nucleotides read TGTGCCAGCAGTGAGCTAGTTAGGGCCTACAATGAGCAGTTCTTC.

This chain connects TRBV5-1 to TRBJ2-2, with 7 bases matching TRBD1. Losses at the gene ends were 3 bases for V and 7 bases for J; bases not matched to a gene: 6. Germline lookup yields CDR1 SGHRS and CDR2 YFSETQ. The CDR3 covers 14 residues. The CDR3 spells CASSWGQSGGELFF. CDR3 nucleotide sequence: TGCGCCAGCAGCTGGGGACAGTCCGGCGGGGAGCTGTTTTTT. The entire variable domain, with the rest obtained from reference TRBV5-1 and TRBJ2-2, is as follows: KAGVTQTPRYLIKTRGQQVTLSCSPISGHRSVSWYQQTPGQGLQFLFEYFSETQRNKGNFPGRFSGRQFSNSRSEMNVSTLELGDSALYLCASSWGQSGGELFFGEGSRLTVL.

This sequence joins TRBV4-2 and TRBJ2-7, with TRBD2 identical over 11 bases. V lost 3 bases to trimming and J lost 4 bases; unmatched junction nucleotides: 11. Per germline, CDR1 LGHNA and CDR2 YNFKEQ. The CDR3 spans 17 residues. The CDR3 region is CASSHLGRSGGGYEQYF. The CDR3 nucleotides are TGTGCCAGCAGCCATTTAGGACGTAGCGGGGGGGGATACGAGCAGTACTTC.